These 10 T cell receptor beta chains came from one sample sequenced in a study of blood T cells in healthy people across ages. Using a J-beta primer mix together with a sample-barcoded 5' primer, a second PCR was run for about 7 to 12 cycles. Using its own MiXCR run on the 5' RACE reads, TCRdb lists one record per CDR3 protein. This sample carries about 1.5 million distinct CDR3 sequences, less than 45% of them seen once, and the ten largest clones take less than 5%. The sequenced sample was blood. Every receptor here comes from a woman younger than 30 in good health.

This clonotype was counted between two and nine times. V gene TRBV10-3 combines with J gene TRBJ1-2; D unresolved. The CDR3 covers 10 residues. Germline values: CDR1 ENHRY, CDR2 SYGVKD. Trimming stripped 8 bases from V and 6 bases from J, with 7 bases between. CDR3 sequence reads: CAIGSDGYTF. The CDR3 DNA is TGTGCCATCGGGAGCGATGGCTACACCTTC.

This clonotype was observed a single time. This chain uses TRBV14 with TRBJ1-1, with no clear D. Germline V gene lookup returns CDR1 SGHDN and CDR2 FVKESK. V was clipped by 0 bases and J by 3 bases, with 5 bases between them. This CDR3 region has 13 residues. The CDR3 coding sequence is TGTGCCAGCAGCCAAGACTGGTACACTGAAGCTTTCTTT. It codes for CASSQDWYTEAFF.

There are many counts of this clonotype. The chain combines TRBV29-1 with TRBJ2-5; D gene ambiguous. The V gene lost 4 bases and the J gene lost 1 base, with 7 bases spanning the gap. This CDR3 has 12 residues. Per germline, CDR1 SQVTM and CDR2 ANQGSEA. CDR3 amino acids: CSVVPSQETQYF. The CDR3 DNA sequence: TGCAGCGTTGTTCCTAGCCAAGAGACCCAGTACTTC.

This clonotype has more than one count but fewer than ten. CDR3 DNA: TGCGCCAGCAGCTTTCTCACGAGTGAAAAACTGTTTTTT. Translation: CASSFLTSEKLFF. The V and J genes are TRBV5-1 and TRBJ1-4; D gene unclear. Looked up from germline, CDR1 is SGHRS and CDR2 is YFSETQ. The CDR3 extends over 13 amino acids. The V end was cut by 2 bases, the J end by 7 bases, with 9 bases between.

In this sample, this clonotype turned up a few times. The chain carries TRBV25-1 and TRBJ1-2; 8 bases line up with TRBD1. This CDR3 is 15 amino acids long. The J segment lost 4 bases and the V segment lost 4 bases, leaving 8 bases of the junction unmatched. Per the germline V gene, CDR1 is MGHDK and CDR2 is SYGVNS. The CDR3 region has the DNA TGTGCCAGCAGTGTTAACAGGGGGAAACCCTATGGCTACACCTTC. It is translated as CASSVNRGKPYGYTF.

This clonotype was seen more than once but under ten times. This chain joins TRBV12-3 or TRBV12-4 and TRBJ1-1; D is unresolved. The CDR3 extends over 15 amino acids. Trimming shortened V by 1 base and J by 3 bases, and 12 bases separated the two germline ends. Written as DNA, the CDR3 is TGTGCCAGCAGTTTAGGACGGCGGTCGGACACTGAAGCTTTCTTT. Its translation is CASSLGRRSDTEAFF.

In regard to this clonotype: Germline is not matched at one junction end, which may reflect a read error. This chain uses TRBV20-1 with TRBJ2-7, with 10 bases matching TRBD2. The CDR3 is made up of 13 amino acids. CDR1 is DFQATT and CDR2 is SNEGSKA in the germline V gene (reference sequence). The CDR3 loop reads CSSSTSGTETRYF. DNA of the CDR3: TGCAGTTCTAGTACTAGCGGGACGGAGACCCGGTACTTC.

This clonotype has more than one count but fewer than ten. The chain joins TRBV6-2 or TRBV6-3 to TRBJ2-7; possible D gene TRBD2, 6 bases. CDR3 length: 17 amino acids. The V gene lost 6 bases and the J gene lost 6 bases, with 27 bases spanning the gap. Germline-derived CDR1 and CDR2 are MNHEY and SVGEGT. In nucleotides, the CDR3 is TGTGCCAGCAGCCCCGGTGGCAGGGACTCCCCGATAGCCGAGCAGTACTTC. This codes for CASSPGGRDSPIAEQYF.

A single count supports this clonotype. V is TRBV11-2 and J is TRBJ1-2; D is unclear. This CDR3 contains 15 residues. Germline values: CDR1 SGHAT, CDR2 FQNNGV. V was pared by 5 bases and J by 2 bases, with 15 bases between. For the CDR3, the DNA is TGTGCCAGCAGCGCCGGTGGGGAAATCAACTATGGCTACACCTTC. This sequence encodes CASSAGGEINYGYTF.

This clonotype was recorded a few times. This chain uses TRBV30 with TRBJ1-6; 10 bases are shared with TRBD1. Trimming took 0 bases from V and 11 from J; bases not matched to a gene: 7. This CDR3 region has 15 residues. Looked up from germline, CDR1 is GTSNPN and CDR2 is SVGIG (reference sequence). CDR3 DNA: TGTGCCTGGAGTGTACAGGGACAGGGGTTGGCACCCCTCCACTTT. Its translation is CAWSVQGQGLAPLHF. Drawing the rest from reference TRBV30 and TRBJ1-6, the complete variable domain is SQTIHQWPATLVQPVGSPLSLECTVEGTSNPNLYWYRQAAGRGLQLLFYSVGIGQISSEVPQNLSASRPQDRQFILSSKKLLLSDSGFYLCAWSVQGQGLAPLHFGNGTRLTVT.